Below, 28 T cell receptor beta chains from the same sample are listed, as sequenced in a study of blood T cell repertoires in COVID-19. Sequencing used immunoSEQ multiplex PCR; TCRdb keeps in-frame clones, though not all of them. The top ten clones hold roughly 5.5% of a sample with some 120,000 clones, approximately 74% of them seen once. The sequenced sample consisted of peripheral blood. Receptors were obtained from a man in his sixties with acute or convalescent COVID-19.

The rearrangement joins TRBV7-8 to TRBJ2-7, with 7 positions matching TRBD2. Germline CDR1 reads SGHVS; CDR2 reads FQNEAQ. CDR3 length: 17 amino acids. Unmatched junction bases numbered 11, after V lost 1 base and J lost 2 bases. CDR3 amino acids: CASSLEAISGTPYEQYF. The CDR3 DNA follows: TGTGCCAGCAGCTTAGAAGCGATCAGCGGGACTCCCTACGAGCAGTACTTC.

This chain links TRBV3-1 (or the pseudogene TRBV3-2) with TRBJ1-1; D uncertain. Germline V CDR1 and CDR2: LGHDT, YNNKEL (reference sequence). Deletions cut 9 bases from V and 4 bases from J, with 9 bases between. This CDR3 spans 11 amino acids. CDR3 bases: TGTGCCAGTGCACGGGGCACTGAAGCTTTCTTT. Protein sequence: CASARGTEAFF.

The CDR3, as DNA: TGTGCCTGGACGGTGTACACCGGGGAGCTGTTTTTT. Amino acid sequence: CAWTVYTGELFF. The chain links TRBV30 to TRBJ2-2; D is unclear. The CDR3 runs 12 residues. Per the germline V gene, CDR1 is GTSNPN and CDR2 is SVGIG (reference sequence). V gave up 4 bases and J gave up 3 bases, with 6 bases separating them.

This clone was observed a single time. The chain has TRBV30 and TRBJ2-1, with a possible D match to TRBD1 (6 bases). Germline V gives CDR1 GTSNPN, CDR2 SVGIG (reference sequence). V dropped 2 bases and J dropped 5 bases, with 10 bases sitting between them. The CDR3 loop spans 13 amino acids. This CDR3 reads CAWSSQGNNEQFF. The CDR3 nucleotides read TGTGCCTGGAGTAGCCAGGGGAACAATGAGCAGTTCTTC.

V and J are TRBV30 and TRBJ2-3; tentatively, D is TRBD2 (5 bases). V gave up 2 bases and J gave up 0 bases, with 12 bases separating them. Germline assignment: CDR1 GTSNPN and CDR2 SVGIG (reference sequence). CDR3 length: 15 amino acids. The DNA for the CDR3 is TGTGCCTGGAGTAATGAGCGGACTAGCACAGATACGCAGTATTTT. It specifies CAWSNERTSTDTQYF.

This clone was counted between two and nine times. The rearrangement links TRBV27 to TRBJ1-6; TRBD1 agrees at 10 bases. CDR1 MNHEY and CDR2 SMNVEV come from the germline V gene (reference sequence). With V trimmed by 4 bases and J by 7 bases, 10 bases remained unmatched. This CDR3 has 17 residues. The CDR3 protein is CASSSRDRGRDNSPLHF. CDR3 sequence (DNA): TGTGCCAGCAGTTCCCGGGACAGGGGAAGGGACAATTCACCCCTCCACTTT.

The chain joins TRBV7-7 to TRBJ1-1; 8 bases match TRBD1. Germline lookup yields CDR1 SSHAT and CDR2 FNYEAQ (reference sequence). This CDR3 contains 13 residues. After removal of 5 bases from V and 6 bases from J, the junction contained 5 bases not matched to a gene. CDR3 region: CASSKTGDSEAFF. CDR3 in DNA: TGTGCCAGCAGCAAGACAGGGGACTCTGAAGCTTTCTTT.

The chain uses TRBV10-2 and TRBJ1-6; the match to TRBD1 covers 8 bases. Trimming at V came to 8 bases and at J to 2 bases, leaving 5 bases not matched to a gene. Germline V gene sequence: CDR1 WSHSY, CDR2 SAAADI. This CDR3 spans 15 amino acids. The CDR3 protein is CASGPGGAYNSPLHF. The CDR3 nucleotides read TGCGCCAGCGGGCCAGGGGGCGCCTATAATTCACCCCTCCACTTT.

CDR3 sequence reads: CASSEDSNYGYTF. In nucleotides, the CDR3 is TGTGCCAGCTCCGAGGACAGCAACTATGGCTACACCTTC. The V call is TRBV18, the J call TRBJ1-2; D is perhaps TRBD1 (6 bases). Germline V gene data show CDR1 as KGHSH and CDR2 as LQKENI. The CDR3 is 13 amino acids. Trimming cost V 6 bases and J 2 bases, with 10 bases left between them.

This clone was seen once. This rearrangement joins TRBV7-3 to TRBJ1-6, with 7 bases aligning to TRBD1. Trimming removed 5 bases from V and 4 bases from J; junction bases left unmatched: 2. This CDR3 region has 14 residues. Germline CDR1 is SGHTA and CDR2 is FQGTGA. The CDR3 coding sequence is TGTGCCAGCAGCCCGACAGGGTATAATTCACCCCTCCACTTT. It is translated as CASSPTGYNSPLHF.

This chain connects TRBV10-2 to TRBJ1-2; 8 bases line up with TRBD1. The germline V gene encodes CDR1 WSHSY and CDR2 SAAADI. This CDR3 region has 15 residues. Trimming took 4 bases from V and 2 from J; bases not matched to a gene: 6. The CDR3 DNA reads TGCGCCAGCAGTGGCGGGACAGGAAAAAACTATGGCTACACCTTC. This sequence encodes CASSGGTGKNYGYTF.

The chain couples TRBV29-1 to TRBJ1-2; 7 positions agree with TRBD1. Germline CDR1 and CDR2: SQVTM and ANQGSEA. Trimming took 7 bases from V and 7 from J; bases not matched to a gene: 9. The CDR3 spans 12 residues. CDR3 DNA sequence: TGCAGCGCCCAGAAGGGACAGTCTGGCTACACCTTC. Protein product: CSAQKGQSGYTF.

The rearrangement links TRBV5-1 to TRBJ2-1; 9 positions match TRBD2. Unmatched junction bases numbered 15, after V lost 6 bases and J lost 8 bases. Germline V gene sequence: CDR1 SGHRS, CDR2 YFSETQ. This CDR3 comprises 16 residues. The CDR3 region is CASKGVAGAYGHEQFF. CDR3 DNA sequence: TGCGCCAGCAAGGGAGTAGCGGGGGCCTATGGCCATGAGCAGTTCTTC.

This rearrangement joins TRBV5-1 to TRBJ2-2; 8 bases agree with TRBD1. Germline CDR1 reads SGHRS; CDR2 reads YFSETQ. Unmatched junction bases numbered 3, after V lost 0 bases and J lost 5 bases. The CDR3 length is 15 residues. The CDR3 DNA follows: TGCGCCAGCAGCTTGGCAGGGGGCCTGACCGGGGAGCTGTTTTTT. It yields the protein CASSLAGGLTGELFF.

This chain joins TRBV3-1 (or the pseudogene TRBV3-2) and TRBJ1-2; 11 bases match TRBD1. Germline CDR1 is LGHDT and CDR2 is YNNKEL (reference sequence). V lost 2 bases to trimming and J lost 8 bases; unmatched junction nucleotides: 4. CDR3 length: 14 amino acids. Here the CDR3 reads CASSQRTGGEGYTF. CDR3 nucleotide sequence: TGTGCCAGCAGCCAACGGACAGGGGGCGAAGGCTACACCTTC.

The chain uses TRBV5-1 and TRBJ2-1, with 12 bases identical to TRBD2. The junction had 10 bases not matched to a gene; V was cut back by 0 bases and J by 0 bases. The V gene's germline CDR1 is SGHRS and CDR2 YFSETQ. The CDR3 runs 20 residues. CDR3 sequence reads: CASSLVWLAGGGSSYNEQFF. The CDR3 DNA follows: TGCGCCAGCAGCTTGGTTTGGCTAGCGGGAGGGGGGAGCTCCTACAATGAGCAGTTCTTC.

J is TRBJ1-6 and V is TRBV6-1, with 9 nucleotides matching TRBD1. Trimming took 3 bases from V and 12 from J; bases not matched to a gene: 9. Germline assignment: CDR1 MNHNS and CDR2 SASEGT. This CDR3 region has 15 residues. DNA for the CDR3: TGTGCCAGCAGTGACCGCCCGGGACAGGGTAGACCCCTCCACTTT. Its translation is CASSDRPGQGRPLHF.

This chain connects TRBV7-9 to TRBJ2-3; D gene unclear. Germline CDR1 SEHNR, CDR2 FQNEAQ (reference sequence). The CDR3 spans 13 residues. V was trimmed by 5 bases and J by 1 base, leaving 7 bases between them. The CDR3 bases are TGTGCCAGCAGCCTAACGGGCACAGATACGCAGTATTTT. Translated: CASSLTGTDTQYF.

The rearrangement joins TRBV19 to TRBJ1-1; possibly TRBD1 for D (5 bases). The germline gives CDR1 LNHDA, CDR2 SQIVND (reference sequence). The CDR3 contains 14 residues. Trimming took 1 base from V and 3 from J, leaving 9 bases between them. The CDR3 is CASSIVPGDTEAFF. The CDR3 bases are TGTGCCAGTAGTATAGTCCCGGGGGACACTGAAGCTTTCTTT.

This clone has a count of ten or more. The chain is built from TRBV27 and TRBJ1-1; no clear D gene. Trimming removed 0 bases from V and 0 bases from J, with 11 bases in between. CDR3 size: 16 residues. Per germline, CDR1 MNHEY and CDR2 SMNVEV (reference sequence). In DNA, the CDR3 is TGTGCCAGCAGTTTATCTCAGTGGCAGATGAACACTGAAGCTTTCTTT. Translated: CASSLSQWQMNTEAFF.

The chain uses TRBV7-6 and TRBJ1-1; D gene unclear. There are 14 residues in the CDR3. From germline, CDR1 is SGHVS and CDR2 FNYEAQ. With 3 bases removed from V and 1 base from J, the gap between germline ends came to 9 bases. In DNA, the CDR3 is TGTGCCAGCAGCTTCGCGGGAAGGAACACTGAAGCTTTCTTT. Encoded protein: CASSFAGRNTEAFF.

J is TRBJ2-1 and V is TRBV19; D is uncertain. The length of the CDR3 is 14 residues. Germline CDR1 LNHDA, CDR2 SQIVND (reference sequence). The V end lost 3 bases, the J end lost 8 bases, and 14 bases lay between the germline ends. This CDR3 reads CASSIPPGRDEQFF. CDR3 bases: TGTGCCAGTAGTATTCCCCCGGGTCGGGATGAGCAGTTCTTC.

The chain has TRBV25-1 and TRBJ2-7; D gene uncertain. This CDR3 is 11 amino acids long. Trimming took off 10 bases at V and 4 bases at J, with 11 bases between the two ends. Germline lookup yields CDR1 MGHDK and CDR2 SYGVNS. The CDR3 DNA follows: TGTGCCACCACTTCCACGTACGAGCAGTACTTC. Translated, it gives CATTSTYEQYF.

V and J are TRBV5-1 and TRBJ2-3, with 11 positions matching TRBD2. CDR1 is SGHRS, CDR2 YFSETQ, per germline. This CDR3 has 20 amino acids. V shed 0 bases and J 3 bases; nucleotides not matched to a gene: 15. The CDR3 is CASSLATSGGSPRWTDTQYF. The CDR3, as DNA: TGCGCCAGCAGCTTGGCCACTAGCGGGGGATCACCCAGATGGACAGATACGCAGTATTTT.

The chain links TRBV19 to TRBJ1-2; D is unresolved. CDR1 and CDR2 (germline): LNHDA, SQIVND (reference sequence). Trimming shortened V by 2 bases and J by 4 bases, and 14 bases separated the two germline ends. CDR3 size: 15 residues. CDR3 nucleotide sequence: TGTGCCAGTAGTATAAGTAGTGCTCCTTCCTATGGCTACACCTTC. This encodes CASSISSAPSYGYTF.

The chain uses TRBV5-6 and TRBJ1-2; 8 positions agree with TRBD1. The CDR3 covers 16 residues. V was clipped by 1 base and J by 4 bases; unmatched bases: 9. The V gene's germline CDR1 is SGHDT and CDR2 YYEEEE. The CDR3 sequence is CASSLQGARYGYGYTF. CDR3 sequence (DNA): TGTGCCAGCAGCTTGCAGGGGGCGCGGTACGGCTATGGCTACACCTTC.

The chain combines TRBV6-5 with TRBJ2-7, with 7 bases identical to TRBD1. There are 15 residues in the CDR3. From germline, CDR1 is MNHEY and CDR2 SVGAGI. Germline trimming cut 6 bases from V and 3 bases from J; bases unmatched to any gene: 11. The CDR3 loop reads CASRGTETLNYEQYF. In DNA, the CDR3 is TGTGCCAGCAGAGGGACAGAGACTTTAAACTACGAGCAGTACTTC.

This clone has just one count. The CDR3 here is CSVRAYNEQFF. CDR3 bases: TGCAGCGTCAGGGCCTACAATGAGCAGTTCTTC. J is TRBJ2-1 and V is TRBV29-1; D might be TRBD1 (5 bases). Germline CDR1 is SQVTM and CDR2 is ANQGSEA. The CDR3 has 11 amino acids. V lost 6 bases and J lost 2, with 5 bases in between.